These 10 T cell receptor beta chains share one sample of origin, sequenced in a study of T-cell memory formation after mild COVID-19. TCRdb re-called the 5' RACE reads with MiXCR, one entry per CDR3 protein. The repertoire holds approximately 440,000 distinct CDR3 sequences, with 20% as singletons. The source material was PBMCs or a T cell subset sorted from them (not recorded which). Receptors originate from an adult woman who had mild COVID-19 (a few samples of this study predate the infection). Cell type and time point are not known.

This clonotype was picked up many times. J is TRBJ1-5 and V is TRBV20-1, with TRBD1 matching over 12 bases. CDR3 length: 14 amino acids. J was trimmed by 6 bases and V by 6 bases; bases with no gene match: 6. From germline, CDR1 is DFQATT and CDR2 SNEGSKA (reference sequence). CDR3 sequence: CSAGDRGRFQPQHF. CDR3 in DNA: TGCAGTGCGGGGGACAGGGGGCGCTTTCAGCCCCAGCATTTT.

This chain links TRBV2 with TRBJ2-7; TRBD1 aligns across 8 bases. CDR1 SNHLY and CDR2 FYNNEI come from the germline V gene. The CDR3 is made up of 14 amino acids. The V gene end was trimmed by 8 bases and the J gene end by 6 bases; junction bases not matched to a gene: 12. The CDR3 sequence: CASSFSGQVPEQYF. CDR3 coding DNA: TGTGCCAGCTCCTTCTCGGGACAGGTCCCCGAGCAGTACTTC.

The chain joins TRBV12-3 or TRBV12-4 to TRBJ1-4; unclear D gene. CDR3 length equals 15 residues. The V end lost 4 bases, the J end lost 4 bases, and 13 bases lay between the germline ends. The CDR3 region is CASSSPVGLNEKLFF. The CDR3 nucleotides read TGTGCCAGCAGTTCCCCCGTCGGGCTTAATGAAAAACTGTTTTTT.

DNA of the CDR3: TGCAGCGTTGTAGTGAGCTCCTACGAGCAGTACTTC. Translated, it gives CSVVVSSYEQYF. The rearrangement joins TRBV29-1 to TRBJ2-7, with D unclear. The germline V and J ends were trimmed by 4 bases and 0 bases, with 7 bases remaining between them. CDR1 is SQVTM and CDR2 is ANQGSEA in the germline V gene. The CDR3 has 12 amino acids.

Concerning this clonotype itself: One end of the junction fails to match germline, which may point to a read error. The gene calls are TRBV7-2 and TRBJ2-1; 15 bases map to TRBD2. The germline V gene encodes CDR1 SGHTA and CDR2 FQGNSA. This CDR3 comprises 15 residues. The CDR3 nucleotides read TGTGTCAGCAGCCCTCCGGGACTAGCGGGAGGTGAGCAGTTCTTC. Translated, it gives CVSSPPGLAGGEQFF.

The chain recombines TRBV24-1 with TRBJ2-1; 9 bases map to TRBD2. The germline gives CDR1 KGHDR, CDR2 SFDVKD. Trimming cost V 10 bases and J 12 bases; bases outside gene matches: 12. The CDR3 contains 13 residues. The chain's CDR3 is CATPGTSPTGQFF. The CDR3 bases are TGTGCCACTCCCGGGACTAGCCCAACGGGGCAGTTCTTC.

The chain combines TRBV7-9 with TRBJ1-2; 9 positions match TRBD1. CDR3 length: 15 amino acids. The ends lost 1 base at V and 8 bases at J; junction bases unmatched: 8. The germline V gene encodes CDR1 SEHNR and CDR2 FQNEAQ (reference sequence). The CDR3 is CASSLDRGQRWGYTF. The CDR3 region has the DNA TGTGCCAGCAGCTTAGACAGGGGGCAGAGGTGGGGCTACACCTTC.

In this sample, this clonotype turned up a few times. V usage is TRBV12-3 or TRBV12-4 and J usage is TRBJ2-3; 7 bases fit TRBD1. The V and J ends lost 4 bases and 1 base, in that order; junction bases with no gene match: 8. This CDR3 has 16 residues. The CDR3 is CASSSSPGTGTDTQYF. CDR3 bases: TGTGCCAGCAGTTCCAGCCCAGGGACAGGCACAGATACGCAGTATTTT.

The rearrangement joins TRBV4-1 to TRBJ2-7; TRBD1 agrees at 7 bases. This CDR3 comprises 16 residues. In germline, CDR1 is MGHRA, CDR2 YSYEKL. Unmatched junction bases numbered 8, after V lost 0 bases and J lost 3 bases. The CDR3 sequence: CASSQETGSPLYEQYF. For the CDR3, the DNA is TGCGCCAGCAGCCAAGAGACAGGGAGCCCCCTCTACGAGCAGTACTTC.

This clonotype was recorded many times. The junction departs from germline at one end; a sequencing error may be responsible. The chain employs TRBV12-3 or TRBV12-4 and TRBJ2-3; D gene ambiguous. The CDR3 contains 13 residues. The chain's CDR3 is CASSLAGSDTQYF. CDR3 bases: TGTGCCAGCAGCTTAGCTGGATCAGATACGCAGTATTTT.